Shown below are 28 T cell receptor beta chains from a single sample sequenced in a study of Graves' ophthalmopathy and Graves' hyperthyroidism. RNA transcripts were the template, and TCR beta CDR3 regions were amplified from them. After a first-round RT-PCR with HTBI primers, a second-round multiplex PCR was run. One entry per CDR3 protein, called by TCRdb with MiXCR from the multiplex PCR reads. Of 600,000 to 700,000 distinct CDR3 sequences in the sample, roughly 39% were seen once. Input material: peripheral blood. The receptors originated from an adult man with Graves' ophthalmopathy.

The gene calls are TRBV19 and TRBJ1-6; D is uncertain. The CDR3 is 15 residues long. Looked up from germline, CDR1 is LNHDA and CDR2 is SQIVND (reference sequence). Trimming took 6 bases from V and 0 from J, leaving 9 bases between them. CDR3 region: CASSDEDSYNSPLHF. The CDR3, as DNA: TGTGCCAGTAGCGACGAGGACTCCTATAATTCACCCCTCCACTTT.

This clonotype was recorded at least ten times. The chain uses TRBV10-3 and TRBJ1-6; unclear D gene. V gave up 10 bases and J gave up 6 bases, with 13 bases separating them. The CDR3 covers 13 residues. Germline V CDR1 and CDR2: ENHRY, SYGVKD. For the CDR3, the DNA is TGTGCCACCGGTCCGGGGAGTAATTCACCCCTCCACTTT. Protein product: CATGPGSNSPLHF.

V usage is TRBV20-1 and J usage is TRBJ2-7; 7 bases align to TRBD1. The CDR3 spans 14 residues. With V trimmed by 5 bases and J by 5 bases, 12 bases remained unmatched. Germline CDR1 and CDR2: DFQATT and SNEGSKA (reference sequence). Here the CDR3 DNA reads TGCAGTGCTGACCGGGCAGGGGGTGGAGACGAGCAGTACTTC. Protein sequence: CSADRAGGGDEQYF.

The rearrangement uses TRBV20-1 and TRBJ1-6, with a tentative D call TRBD1 (6 bases). V lost 0 bases to trimming and J lost 10 bases, with 16 bases between them. Germline loops: CDR1 DFQATT, CDR2 SNEGSKA (reference sequence). This CDR3 contains 15 residues. In DNA form, the CDR3 reads TGCAGTGCTAGAGATCGGAGGGGGTTTGGGTCACCCCTCCACTTT. Translating it yields CSARDRRGFGSPLHF.

This rearrangement joins TRBV29-1 to TRBJ2-7; tentative D call: TRBD2 (6 bases). This CDR3 has 14 amino acids. Germline loops: CDR1 SQVTM, CDR2 ANQGSEA. V was trimmed by 8 bases and J by 0 bases, leaving 17 bases between them. CDR3 protein: CSLGGEGSSYEQYF. The CDR3 bases are TGCAGCCTGGGGGGAGAGGGCTCCTCCTACGAGCAGTACTTC.

This chain connects TRBV5-8 to TRBJ1-1; D is possibly TRBD1 (6 bases). Per germline, CDR1 SGHTS and CDR2 YDEGEE. The CDR3 covers 15 residues. The ends were cut back, 4 bases at V and 0 bases at J, with 13 bases in the middle. In nucleotides, the CDR3 is TGTGCCAGCAGCAACCTCGGGGGCATGAACACTGAAGCTTTCTTT. As protein: CASSNLGGMNTEAFF.

V and J are TRBV6-8 and TRBJ2-6; TRBD2 might be the D (5 bases). The CDR3 sequence is 16 residues long. Trimming pared 5 bases from V and 4 bases from J, leaving 15 bases between. From germline, CDR1 is MNHGY and CDR2 SAAAGT. The CDR3 loop is CASSAHEGPGANVLTF. CDR3 in DNA: TGTGCCAGCAGTGCCCACGAGGGTCCCGGGGCCAACGTCCTGACTTTC.

The sample holds many counts of this clonotype. The V call is TRBV19, the J call TRBJ2-2; D gene uncertain. Germline-derived CDR1 and CDR2 are LNHDA and SQIVND (reference sequence). Trimming shortened V by 5 bases and J by 3 bases, and 10 bases separated the two germline ends. The CDR3 covers 14 residues. This CDR3 is CASSLGLDTGELFF. For the CDR3, the DNA is TGTGCCAGTAGTCTGGGGTTGGACACCGGGGAGCTGTTTTTT.

Comment on this clonotype: A single base separates this from a much larger clone, so it may be a read error. DNA for the CDR3: TGTGCCAGCAGCTCGGGACAGGGGGGCCCTGAAGCTTTCTTT. Its translation is CASSSGQGGPEAFF. This chain joins TRBV5-6 and TRBJ1-1, with 11 bases identical to TRBD1. Trimming removed 3 bases from V and 6 bases from J; junction bases left unmatched: 4. This CDR3 spans 14 amino acids. Germline assignment: CDR1 SGHDT and CDR2 YYEEEE.

The chain is built from TRBV7-2 and TRBJ2-7; TRBD2 matches 7 bases. J was trimmed by 7 bases and V by 1 base; bases with no gene match: 10. CDR3 length equals 15 residues. Germline V gene lookup returns CDR1 SGHTA and CDR2 FQGNSA. The CDR3 region is CASSLVSGDAGEQYF. The CDR3 DNA reads as TGTGCCAGCAGCTTAGTCAGCGGGGATGCCGGGGAGCAGTACTTC. Full variable domain (rest looked up from reference TRBV7-2 and TRBJ2-7): GAGVSQSPSNKVTEKGKDVELRCDPISGHTALYWYRQSLGQGLEFLIYFQGNSAPDKSGLPSDRFSAERTGGSVSTLTIQRTQQEDSAVYLCASSLVSGDAGEQYFGPGTRLTVT.

The gene calls are TRBV10-3 and TRBJ1-3, with D possibly matching TRBD1 (5 bases). CDR3 length: 15 residues. The V end was cut by 11 bases, the J end by 5 bases, with 22 bases between. Germline V gives CDR1 ENHRY, CDR2 SYGVKD. For the CDR3, the DNA is TGTGCCTGGACCTTCGACAGAGACACTAGAAACACCATATATTTT. It specifies CAWTFDRDTRNTIYF.

The sample holds many counts of this clonotype. V usage is TRBV15 and J usage is TRBJ1-3; 10 nucleotides line up with TRBD1. J was trimmed by 11 bases and V by 3 bases; bases with no gene match: 7. The CDR3 is 14 residues long. Per germline, CDR1 LNHNV and CDR2 YYDKDF (reference sequence). The CDR3 sequence is CATSSGDRGPAIYF. In nucleotides, the CDR3 is TGTGCCACCAGCAGTGGGGACAGGGGACCCGCCATATATTTT.

This clonotype was observed once. The CDR3 region is CASSFTGNQPQYF. CDR3 DNA: TGTGCCAGCAGTTTTACAGGGAATCAGCCCCAGTACTTC. The chain combines TRBV12-3 or TRBV12-4 with TRBJ2-5, with a possible D match to TRBD1 (6 bases). The CDR3 runs to 13 residues. Trimming shortened V by 3 bases and J by 9 bases, and 14 bases separated the two germline ends.

This clonotype was counted many times. The chain combines TRBV14 with TRBJ1-6, with no clear D. The CDR3 totals 13 residues. Germline V gene lookup returns CDR1 SGHDN and CDR2 FVKESK. V shed 4 bases and J shed 7 bases, with 8 bases lying between them. In DNA form, the CDR3 reads TGTGCCAGCAGCCTTACACGGAATTCACCCCTCCACTTT. It translates to CASSLTRNSPLHF. Full variable domain (missing parts from reference TRBV14 and TRBJ1-6): EAGVTQFPSHSVIEKGQTVTLRCDPISGHDNLYWYRRVMGKEIKFLLHFVKESKQDESGMPNNRFLAERTGGTYSTLKVQPAELEDSGVYFCASSLTRNSPLHFGNGTRLTVT.

About this clonotype: Here the CDR3 omits its conserved ending phenylalanine or tryptophan, so a read error is the likely source. This chain uses TRBV5-6 with TRBJ1-6; D might be TRBD1 (5 bases). The V gene lost 6 bases and the J gene lost 6 bases, with 13 bases spanning the gap. Germline CDR1 and CDR2: SGHDT and YYEEEE. The CDR3 spans 14 residues. CDR3 loop: CASTGGTFNSPLHL. As DNA, the CDR3 is TGTGCCAGCACAGGTGGGACGTTTAATTCACCCCTCCACCTT.

The V gene is TRBV11-1, the J gene TRBJ2-1; D unclear. CDR1 SGHAT and CDR2 FQDESV come from the germline V gene (reference sequence). V lost 7 bases to trimming and J lost 2 bases, with 18 bases between them. The CDR3 runs to 16 residues. CDR3 DNA: TGTGCCAGCACCCCATCGGACGGAAGGACCTACAATGAGCAGTTCTTC. It is translated as CASTPSDGRTYNEQFF.

This clonotype was observed many times. This rearrangement joins TRBV19 to TRBJ1-5; the match to TRBD1 covers 7 bases. CDR3 length equals 13 residues. The V segment lost 5 bases and the J segment 6 bases; nucleotides outside the gene matches: 4. From germline, CDR1 is LNHDA and CDR2 SQIVND (reference sequence). CDR3 in DNA: TGTGCCAGTAGTCGCGACAGGGCTCAGCCCCAGCATTTT. This gives the protein CASSRDRAQPQHF.

This clonotype was counted at least ten times. J is TRBJ1-1 and V is TRBV29-1; no reliable D call. This CDR3 has 13 amino acids. V lost 2 bases to trimming and J lost 1 base, with 8 bases between them. CDR1 and CDR2 (germline): SQVTM, ANQGSEA. The CDR3 nucleotides read TGCAGCGTTGAAAGCGGCAGGAACACTGAAGCTTTCTTT. Translation gives CSVESGRNTEAFF. Full variable domain (remainder filled in from reference TRBV29-1 and TRBJ1-1): SAVISQKPSRDICQRGTSLTIQCQVDSQVTMMFWYRQQPGQSLTLIATANQGSEATYESGFVIDKFPISRPNLTFSTLTVSNMSPEDSSIYLCSVESGRNTEAFFGQGTRLTVV.

The chain employs TRBV7-8 and TRBJ2-5; D call uncertain. The ends were cut back, 5 bases at V and 5 bases at J, with 21 bases in the middle. The CDR3 is 16 residues long. The germline V gene encodes CDR1 SGHVS and CDR2 FQNEAQ. The CDR3 bases are TGTGCCAGCAGCCGATCGTTAGGCCCCGGAGAGGAGACCCAGTACTTC. It specifies CASSRSLGPGEETQYF.

The chain joins TRBV29-1 to TRBJ2-5; 8 bases are shared with TRBD1. Germline V gene data show CDR1 as SQVTM and CDR2 as ANQGSEA. The V and J ends lost 4 bases and 5 bases, in that order; junction bases with no gene match: 6. CDR3 length: 13 amino acids. The CDR3 spells CSVVTGARETQYF. The CDR3 nucleotides are TGCAGCGTTGTGACAGGGGCCAGGGAGACCCAGTACTTC.

This chain uses TRBV12-5 with TRBJ1-5; D unresolved. CDR1 LGHNT and CDR2 FRNRAP come from the germline V gene. Trimming stripped 9 bases from V and 5 bases from J, with 11 bases between. This CDR3 has 12 residues. The CDR3 loop reads CARERVDQPQHF. CDR3 sequence (DNA): TGTGCTAGAGAAAGGGTGGATCAGCCCCAGCATTTT.

This clonotype was counted at least ten times. The gene calls are TRBV29-1 and TRBJ2-7, with D maybe TRBD1 (6 bases). The CDR3 runs to 13 residues. The germline CDR1 and CDR2 sequences are SQVTM and ANQGSEA. The germline V and J ends were trimmed by 6 bases and 3 bases, with 15 bases remaining between them. CDR3 in amino acids: CSVTGTSHYEQYF. CDR3 bases: TGCAGCGTGACCGGGACAAGCCACTACGAGCAGTACTTC.

This clonotype was recorded at least ten times. This chain connects TRBV19 to TRBJ1-2; possible D gene TRBD1, 5 bases. The CDR3 length is 18 residues. Germline CDR1 LNHDA, CDR2 SQIVND (reference sequence). Between the trimmed V and J ends, which lost 5 bases and 3 bases, there was a span of 25 bases. As DNA, the CDR3 is TGTGCCAGTAGTCCCATGGCGATCGGGACCCCAGGTGACTATGGCTACACCTTC. Its protein product is CASSPMAIGTPGDYGYTF.

Remarks on this clonotype: This sequence may be a read error, since a much larger clone differs from it by one base. The chain uses TRBV20-1 and TRBJ2-7; 11 bases map to TRBD1. Germline V gene sequence: CDR1 DFQATT, CDR2 SNEGSKA (reference sequence). The length of the CDR3 is 14 residues. CDR3 protein: CGAAPGQGVGEQYF. CDR3 bases: TGCGGCGCTGCCCCGGGACAGGGGGTAGGAGAGCAGTACTTC.

This chain connects TRBV30 to TRBJ1-2; no clear D gene. Germline V gene sequence: CDR1 GTSNPN, CDR2 SVGIG (reference sequence). V was clipped by 2 bases and J by 4 bases, with 14 bases between them. CDR3 size: 14 residues. In nucleotides, the CDR3 is TGTGCCTGGAGTCCTCCTGGGTCCTCCTATGGCTACACCTTC. Its protein product is CAWSPPGSSYGYTF.

There are a few counts of this clonotype. This chain's CDR3 is CASSLPGHGSSNSPLHF. CDR3 nucleotide sequence: TGTGCCAGCAGCTTACCGGGACACGGGAGCTCCAATTCACCCCTCCACTTT. J is TRBJ1-6 and V is TRBV5-4, with D possibly TRBD1 on 6 matching bases. Germline V gene sequence: CDR1 SGHNT, CDR2 YYREEE (reference sequence). This CDR3 has 17 amino acids. The V end lost 2 bases, the J end lost 7 bases, and 19 bases lay between the germline ends. Full variable domain (remainder filled in from reference TRBV5-4 and TRBJ1-6): ETGVTQSPTHLIKTRGQQVTLRCSSQSGHNTVSWYQQALGQGPQFIFQYYREEENGRGNFPPRFSGLQFPNYSSELNVNALELDDSALYLCASSLPGHGSSNSPLHFGNGTRLTVT.

This clonotype was picked up a small number of times. The V call is TRBV30, the J call TRBJ1-2; D unclear. The CDR3 loop spans 10 amino acids. Germline V CDR1 and CDR2: GTSNPN, SVGIG (reference sequence). V was pared by 8 bases and J by 6 bases, with 10 bases between. In DNA form, the CDR3 reads TGTGCCCGGCGATCCGATGGCTACACCTTC. Amino acids: CARRSDGYTF.

The chain employs TRBV7-9 and TRBJ2-5; TRBD1 agrees at 7 bases. Per the germline V gene, CDR1 is SEHNR and CDR2 is FQNEAQ (reference sequence). With 8 bases clipped from V and 2 bases from J, the junction kept 8 bases outside the gene matches. The CDR3 consists of 14 residues. The CDR3 spells CASGKTGVQETQYF. CDR3 DNA sequence: TGTGCCAGCGGCAAAACAGGGGTGCAAGAGACCCAGTACTTC.